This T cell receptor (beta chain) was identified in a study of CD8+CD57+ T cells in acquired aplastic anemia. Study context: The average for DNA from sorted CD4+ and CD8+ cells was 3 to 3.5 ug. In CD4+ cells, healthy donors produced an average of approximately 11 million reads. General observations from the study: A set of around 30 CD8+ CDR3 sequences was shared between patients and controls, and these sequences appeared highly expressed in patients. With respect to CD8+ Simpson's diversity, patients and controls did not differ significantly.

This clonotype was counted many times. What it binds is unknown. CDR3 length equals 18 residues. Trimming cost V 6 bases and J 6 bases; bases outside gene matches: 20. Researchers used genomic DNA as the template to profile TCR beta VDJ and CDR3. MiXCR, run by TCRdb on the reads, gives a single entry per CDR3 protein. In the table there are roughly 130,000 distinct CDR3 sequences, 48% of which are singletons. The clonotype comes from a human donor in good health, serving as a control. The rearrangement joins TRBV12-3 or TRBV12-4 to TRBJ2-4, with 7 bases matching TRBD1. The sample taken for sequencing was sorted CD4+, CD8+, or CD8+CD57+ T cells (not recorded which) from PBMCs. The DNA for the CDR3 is TGTGCCAGCAGGGCTCGCCAGGGTAGACAGGGTGTGAGAAACATTCAGTACTTC. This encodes CASRARQGRQGVRNIQYF.